Shown below are 21 T cell receptor beta chains from a single sample sequenced in a study of Ad26.COV2.S vaccination and SARS-CoV-2 variants. Measured with immunoSEQ multiplex PCR; TCRdb has only the in-frame clones, and not every one. The repertoire holds 440,000 or so clones, with 89% as singletons. The treatment was: 15 to 20 received Ad26.COV2.S at low or high dose, single or two shots; about 5 received placebo; per-sample allocation not given. Collection of samples fell on day 63 after the first vaccine or placebo injection. The specimen comprised peripheral blood, sampled in a trial of Ad26.COV2.S vaccine versus placebo. The receptors derive from a person between 18 and 59 years old who received the Ad26.COV2.S COVID-19 vaccine or a placebo.

The chain recombines TRBV29-1 with TRBJ2-1, with TRBD2 as a possible D gene (6 bases). V lost 5 bases, J lost 3 bases, and 11 bases lay in between. The CDR3 is 13 residues long. CDR1 and CDR2 (germline): SQVTM, ANQGSEA. This chain's CDR3 is CSVISGVYNEQFF. Here the CDR3 DNA reads TGCAGCGTTATCTCGGGAGTCTACAATGAGCAGTTCTTC.

The CDR3 here is CSVDTGYGYTF. In nucleotides, the CDR3 is TGCAGCGTTGATACGGGGTATGGCTACACCTTC. The chain uses TRBV29-1 and TRBJ1-2; D call uncertain. CDR3 length: 11 residues. CDR1 SQVTM and CDR2 ANQGSEA come from the germline V gene. V was clipped by 3 bases and J by 5 bases, with 7 bases between them.

The chain employs TRBV7-2 and TRBJ2-3, with 8 nucleotides matching TRBD1. Germline CDR1 and CDR2: SGHTA and FQGNSA. The CDR3 consists of 16 residues. The junction had 7 bases not matched to a gene; V was cut back by 1 base and J by 4 bases. CDR3 amino acids: CASSLVGTGLADTQYF. CDR3 DNA: TGTGCCAGCAGCTTAGTGGGGACAGGACTTGCAGATACGCAGTATTTT. Looking up the rest from reference TRBV7-2 and TRBJ2-3 gives the full variable domain: GAGVSQSPSNKVTEKGKDVELRCDPISGHTALYWYRQSLGQGLEFLIYFQGNSAPDKSGLPSDRFSAERTGGSVSTLTIQRTQQEDSAVYLCASSLVGTGLADTQYFGPGTRLTVL.

The chain recombines TRBV6-2 or TRBV6-3 with TRBJ1-1, with a possible D match to TRBD1 (5 bases). The CDR3 sequence is 13 residues long. Looked up from germline, CDR1 is MNHEY and CDR2 is SVGEGT. The V and J ends lost 0 bases and 11 bases respectively, with 13 bases between them. CDR3 nucleotide sequence: TGTGCCAGCAGTTACTCCGGGACCGCGGAGGCTTTCTTT. It encodes CASSYSGTAEAFF.

This clone was counted a single time. In DNA form, the CDR3 reads TGTGCCAGCAGCGTATTAGGGGACAGGGGAACTGAAGCTTTCTTT. As protein: CASSVLGDRGTEAFF. The V call is TRBV9, the J call TRBJ1-1; 10 bases are shared with TRBD1. This CDR3 spans 15 amino acids. Trimming removed 1 base from V and 5 bases from J; junction bases left unmatched: 5. Looked up from germline, CDR1 is SGDLS and CDR2 is YYNGEE.

This clone was seen just once. The chain has TRBV5-1 and TRBJ1-5, with TRBD1 as a possible D gene (5 bases). This CDR3 comprises 15 residues. V lost 4 bases and J 0 bases, leaving 11 bases between the germline ends. Germline values: CDR1 SGHRS, CDR2 YFSETQ. CDR3 sequence: CASSPLGASNQPQHF. CDR3 DNA: TGCGCCAGCAGCCCCCTCGGGGCTAGCAATCAGCCCCAGCATTTT.

The chain employs TRBV19 and TRBJ2-5; 9 bases are a match to TRBD2. The V and J ends lost 3 bases and 5 bases, in that order; junction bases with no gene match: 7. Germline lookup yields CDR1 LNHDA and CDR2 SQIVND (reference sequence). This CDR3 is built from 15 residues. Here the CDR3 DNA reads TGTGCCAGTAGTATGGGCGGGAGGGCCGTTGAGACCCAGTACTTC. Translated, it gives CASSMGGRAVETQYF.

V is TRBV5-1 and J is TRBJ2-3; no clear D gene. Between the trimmed V and J ends, which lost 1 base and 4 bases, there was a span of 4 bases. Germline CDR1 and CDR2: SGHRS and YFSETQ. The CDR3 covers 12 residues. This CDR3 reads CASSLYADTQYF. In DNA form, the CDR3 reads TGCGCCAGCAGCTTGTATGCAGATACGCAGTATTTT.

This clone was detected only a few times. The chain employs TRBV27 and TRBJ1-5; D is unclear. The CDR3 has 16 amino acids. From germline, CDR1 is MNHEY and CDR2 SMNVEV (reference sequence). V was cut by 2 bases and J by 5 bases, with 16 bases left in between. The CDR3 sequence is CASSLTGIAGYQPQHF. CDR3 in DNA: TGTGCCAGCAGTTTAACTGGAATAGCGGGGTATCAGCCCCAGCATTTT.

In this sample, this clone turned up once. V is TRBV6-5 and J is TRBJ2-1, with D tentatively TRBD2 (6 bases). Germline assignment: CDR1 MNHEY and CDR2 SVGAGI. The CDR3 consists of 15 residues. Trimming left V 0 bases short and J 3 bases short, with 9 bases between. This CDR3 reads CASSYSERVYNEQFF. CDR3 nucleotide sequence: TGTGCCAGCAGTTACTCGGAGCGGGTCTACAATGAGCAGTTCTTC.

The V call is TRBV18, the J call TRBJ1-3, with 8 bases lining up with TRBD1. V gave up 4 bases and J gave up 0 bases; unmatched junction bases: 14. The germline V gene encodes CDR1 KGHSH and CDR2 LQKENI. The CDR3 runs 19 residues. CDR3 residues: CASSHSSGQGAVSGNTIYF. In DNA, the CDR3 is TGTGCCAGCTCACACTCGAGTGGACAGGGTGCCGTCTCTGGAAACACCATATATTTT. Full variable domain (outside the CDR3, taken from reference TRBV18 and TRBJ1-3): NAGVMQNPRHLVRRRGQEARLRCSPMKGHSHVYWYRQLPEEGLKFMVYLQKENIIDESGMPKERFSAEFPKEGPSILRIQQVVRGDSAAYFCASSHSSGQGAVSGNTIYFGEGSWLTVV.

For this clone: The sample holds other DNA sequences that translate to the same CDR3. The rearrangement uses TRBV28 and TRBJ2-6, with D perhaps given as TRBD1 or TRBD2 (5 bases each). Germline lookup yields CDR1 MDHEN and CDR2 SYDVKM. CDR3 length: 15 amino acids. V dropped 4 bases and J dropped 4 bases, with 11 bases sitting between them. The CDR3 reads CASSSQGAGANVLTF. The CDR3 region has the DNA TGTGCCAGCAGTTCTCAGGGAGCCGGGGCCAACGTCCTGACTTTC.

The chain joins TRBV6-5 to TRBJ2-7, with a tentative D call TRBD1 (6 bases). The V and J ends lost 2 bases and 4 bases respectively, with 12 bases between them. Germline V gene data show CDR1 as MNHEY and CDR2 as SVGAGI. The CDR3 has 14 residues. The CDR3 loop reads CASSYREGVYEQYF. The CDR3 DNA reads as TGTGCCAGCAGTTACCGCGAGGGGGTTTACGAGCAGTACTTC.

This chain uses TRBV7-9 with TRBJ2-2; no clear D. The CDR3 runs to 13 residues. CDR1 is SEHNR and CDR2 is FQNEAQ in the germline V gene (reference sequence). V dropped 3 bases and J dropped 5 bases, with 7 bases sitting between them. CDR3 bases: TGTGCCAGCAGCTTTCGGCCTACCGGGGAGCTGTTTTTT. Encoded protein: CASSFRPTGELFF.

The chain recombines TRBV3-1 (or the pseudogene TRBV3-2) with TRBJ2-5; no clear D. The CDR3 consists of 13 residues. In germline, CDR1 is LGHDT, CDR2 YNNKEL (reference sequence). V was cut by 1 base and J by 5 bases, with 8 bases left in between. The CDR3 coding sequence is TGTGCCAGCAGCCAAGTCTACGGGGAGACCCAGTACTTC. The encoded protein is CASSQVYGETQYF.

This sequence joins TRBV19 and TRBJ1-2; the match to TRBD1 covers 7 bases. J gave up 4 bases and V 1 base, and 6 bases lay outside the gene matches. The V gene's germline CDR1 is LNHDA and CDR2 SQIVND (reference sequence). The length of the CDR3 is 15 residues. CDR3 DNA sequence: TGTGCCAGTAGTATAGGACAGGGAGAAGGCTATGGCTACACCTTC. It encodes CASSIGQGEGYGYTF.

The sample holds one count of this clone. J is TRBJ1-2 and V is TRBV11-2; 10 bases are a match to TRBD1. Germline values: CDR1 SGHAT, CDR2 FQNNGV. With 4 bases clipped from V and 7 bases from J, the junction kept 15 bases outside the gene matches. The CDR3 is 17 residues long. The CDR3 DNA follows: TGTGCCAGCAGCTCGATAACCGGGACAGGGGAGGTCGCTGGCTACACCTTC. Its translation is CASSSITGTGEVAGYTF.

This clone was detected only a few times. The junction differs from germline at one of its ends, possibly a read error. The chain couples TRBV19 to TRBJ1-5; D might be TRBD1 (6 bases). Germline values: CDR1 LNHDA, CDR2 SQIVND (reference sequence). This CDR3 has 17 amino acids. CDR3: CASRIGVPGAGNQPQHF. In DNA form, the CDR3 reads TGTGCCAGTAGGATAGGGGTGCCGGGGGCTGGCAATCAGCCCCAGCATTTT.

This chain links TRBV4-1 with TRBJ1-5; D remains ambiguous. The CDR3 loop spans 15 amino acids. Looked up from germline, CDR1 is MGHRA and CDR2 is YSYEKL. Trimming left V 0 bases short and J 5 bases short, with 11 bases between. As DNA, the CDR3 is TGCGCCAGCAGCCAAGACGGGTTTCAGGATCAGCCCCAGCATTTT. Translating it yields CASSQDGFQDQPQHF.

The V gene is TRBV2, the J gene TRBJ1-5, with D maybe TRBD1 (6 bases). The CDR3 is 13 residues long. Germline CDR1 reads SNHLY; CDR2 reads FYNNEI. Trimming took off 5 bases at V and 6 bases at J, with 11 bases between the two ends. This chain's CDR3 is CASSTTGPQPQHF. The CDR3, as DNA: TGTGCCAGCAGTACCACAGGGCCTCAGCCCCAGCATTTT.

The chain carries TRBV6-6 and TRBJ2-3, with 11 positions matching TRBD2. V shed 6 bases, J shed 3 bases, and the junction held 8 bases outside the gene matches. This CDR3 is 16 amino acids long. Per germline, CDR1 MNHNY and CDR2 SVGAGI (reference sequence). The CDR3, as DNA: TGTGCCAGCAGGGGGCCGGGACTAGCGGATACAGATACGCAGTATTTT. As protein: CASRGPGLADTDTQYF.